Below are 20 T cell receptor beta chains sequenced from a single sample in a study of beta chain features in type 1 diabetes. Expressed TCRB transcripts were sequenced because the entire RNA isolate underwent reverse transcription. TCRdb keeps only in-frame clones here, not all; method: immunoSEQ multiplex PCR. The top ten hold approximately 0.035% of the sample, which has 390,000 or so clones, about 14% seen once. Sequenced: naive CD4+ T cells from blood. These receptor sequences come from a man aged 30 to 45 in good health.

This clone was detected a few times. The gene calls are TRBV9 and TRBJ2-1, with D maybe TRBD2 (6 bases). CDR1 is SGDLS, CDR2 YYNGEE, per germline. V was pared by 4 bases and J by 10 bases, with 15 bases between. This CDR3 region has 13 residues. CDR3 protein: CASSLTAAGEQFF. CDR3 bases: TGTGCCAGCAGCCTTACAGCGGCGGGGGAGCAGTTCTTC.

This clone appeared a few times. The chain is built from TRBV18 and TRBJ1-2, with 8 bases matching TRBD1. CDR1 and CDR2 (germline): KGHSH, LQKENI. The ends lost 3 bases at V and 6 bases at J; junction bases unmatched: 3. The CDR3 runs 13 residues. For the CDR3, the DNA is TGTGCCAGCTCACCGCCAGGGGGCAATGGCTACACCTTC. Its protein product is CASSPPGGNGYTF. The full variable domain, its missing parts supplied by reference TRBV18 and TRBJ1-2, is NAGVMQNPRHLVRRRGQEARLRCSPMKGHSHVYWYRQLPEEGLKFMVYLQKENIIDESGMPKERFSAEFPKEGPSILRIQQVVRGDSAAYFCASSPPGGNGYTFGSGTRLTVV.

The gene calls are TRBV9 and TRBJ2-5, with TRBD2 matching 9 bases. V lost 0 bases to trimming and J lost 1 base; unmatched junction nucleotides: 7. Germline lookup yields CDR1 SGDLS and CDR2 YYNGEE. The CDR3 is 17 residues long. The CDR3 reads CASSVGPPTSGQETQYF. The CDR3 coding sequence is TGTGCCAGCAGCGTAGGCCCTCCGACTAGCGGCCAAGAGACCCAGTACTTC.

This clone turned up a few times. This chain joins TRBV11-2 and TRBJ1-1, with a weak D call TRBD1 (5 bases). Per the germline V gene, CDR1 is SGHAT and CDR2 is FQNNGV. The CDR3 runs to 15 residues. V lost 7 bases to trimming and J lost 0 bases, with 15 bases between them. Here the CDR3 DNA reads TGTGCCAGCACCTCAGGGATGGGATTGAACACTGAAGCTTTCTTT. This translates into CASTSGMGLNTEAFF.

The chain carries TRBV7-8 and TRBJ1-2; D might be TRBD1 (6 bases). V lost 4 bases, J lost 4 bases, and 13 bases lay in between. The CDR3 has 14 residues. Germline CDR1 reads SGHVS; CDR2 reads FQNEAQ. CDR3 DNA sequence: TGTGCCAGCAGCTCCAACAGGGTCCGCTATGGCTACACCTTC. This sequence encodes CASSSNRVRYGYTF.

The chain employs TRBV10-3 and TRBJ2-5, with D perhaps TRBD2 (6 bases). Trimming removed 10 bases from V and 5 bases from J, with 11 bases in between. CDR1 ENHRY and CDR2 SYGVKD come from the germline V gene. This CDR3 spans 11 amino acids. DNA for the CDR3: TGTGCCACTAGACTAGACGAGACCCAGTACTTC. It specifies CATRLDETQYF.

The chain links TRBV19 to TRBJ1-1; tentatively, D is TRBD1 (6 bases). The CDR3 extends over 14 amino acids. V lost 8 bases and J 0 bases, leaving 13 bases between the germline ends. The germline V gene has CDR1 LNHDA and CDR2 SQIVND (reference sequence). This CDR3 reads CASRPGAVNTEAFF. The CDR3 DNA follows: TGTGCCAGTCGCCCGGGGGCCGTGAACACTGAAGCTTTCTTT. Full variable domain (rest looked up from reference TRBV19 and TRBJ1-1): DGGITQSPKYLFRKEGQNVTLSCEQNLNHDAMYWYRQDPGQGLRLIYYSQIVNDFQKGDIAEGYSVSREKKESFPLTVTSAQKNPTAFYLCASRPGAVNTEAFFGQGTRLTVV.

At least ten counts were recorded for this clone. The chain links TRBV30 to TRBJ2-5, with D unclear. The CDR3 consists of 13 residues. With 0 bases removed from V and 7 bases from J, the gap between germline ends came to 12 bases. Germline values: CDR1 GTSNPN, CDR2 SVGIG (reference sequence). The CDR3 nucleotides are TGTGCCTGGAGTGTACTGGGTGCCCGGACCCAGTACTTC. This codes for CAWSVLGARTQYF.

This chain's CDR3 is CASSSGGQELEAFF. The CDR3 coding sequence is TGTGCCAGCAGTTCAGGCGGACAGGAACTCGAAGCTTTCTTT. The gene calls are TRBV28 and TRBJ1-1, with TRBD1 identical over 7 bases. CDR3 length: 14 amino acids. In germline, CDR1 is MDHEN, CDR2 SYDVKM. Trimming took 4 bases from V and 8 from J; bases not matched to a gene: 10.

The rearrangement uses TRBV19 and TRBJ2-5; D tentatively reads TRBD1 or TRBD2 (5 bases each). CDR1 and CDR2 from the germline V gene are LNHDA and SQIVND (reference sequence). V was pared by 6 bases and J by 5 bases, with 16 bases between. The CDR3 extends over 14 amino acids. The CDR3 loop is CASRDGGARETQYF. CDR3 sequence (DNA): TGTGCCAGTAGGGATGGGGGAGCTCGGGAGACCCAGTACTTC. The whole variable domain, remainder taken from reference TRBV19 and TRBJ2-5, is DGGITQSPKYLFRKEGQNVTLSCEQNLNHDAMYWYRQDPGQGLRLIYYSQIVNDFQKGDIAEGYSVSREKKESFPLTVTSAQKNPTAFYLCASRDGGARETQYFGPGTRLLVL.

The DNA of the CDR3 is TGTGCCAGCAGCTTAGGTCCGGCAATGAGAGAGACCCAGTACTTC. Its translation: CASSLGPAMRETQYF. The chain carries TRBV7-2 and TRBJ2-5; D is unclear. This CDR3 contains 15 residues. Germline V gene sequence: CDR1 SGHTA, CDR2 FQGNSA. The V end lost 1 base, the J end lost 4 bases, and 13 bases lay between the germline ends.

This clone was counted a few times. The rearrangement joins TRBV9 to TRBJ1-2, with TRBD1 matching 12 bases. Trimming at V came to 1 base and at J to 7 bases, leaving 8 bases not matched to a gene. CDR1 is SGDLS and CDR2 is YYNGEE in the germline V gene. The CDR3 sequence is 16 residues long. The chain's CDR3 is CASSVSTGTGGGGYTF. CDR3 in DNA: TGTGCCAGCAGCGTATCCACCGGGACAGGGGGCGGTGGCTACACCTTC.

This clone was detected a few times. The chain is built from TRBV15 and TRBJ1-1; D unclear. Trimming left V 5 bases short and J 1 base short, with 11 bases between. The CDR3 length is 14 residues. Germline assignment: CDR1 LNHNV and CDR2 YYDKDF (reference sequence). The CDR3 DNA is TGTGCCACCAGCGCCCGGTTGCAGAACACTGAAGCTTTCTTT. Protein sequence: CATSARLQNTEAFF.

This clone has just a few counts. The V call is TRBV7-2, the J call TRBJ2-7; D possibly matches TRBD1 or TRBD2 (5 bases each). The CDR3 extends over 14 amino acids. Germline CDR1 is SGHTA and CDR2 is FQGNSA. The V gene lost 5 bases and the J gene lost 2 bases, with 13 bases spanning the gap. The CDR3 sequence is CASSNRDATYEQYF. CDR3 coding DNA: TGTGCCAGCAGCAATCGGGACGCAACCTACGAGCAGTACTTC.

The V gene is TRBV5-4, the J gene TRBJ2-1; D not certain. Germline lookup yields CDR1 SGHNT and CDR2 YYREEE (reference sequence). The CDR3 runs 15 residues. V was trimmed by 0 bases and J by 1 base, leaving 8 bases between them. The CDR3 sequence is CASSLVLGSYNEQFF. As DNA, the CDR3 is TGTGCCAGCAGCTTGGTTCTAGGGTCCTACAATGAGCAGTTCTTC.

This clone was seen more than once but under ten times. The V gene is TRBV2, the J gene TRBJ2-1; D is ambiguous. V was shortened by 4 bases and J by 0 bases, with 10 bases between the two germline ends. Germline V gives CDR1 SNHLY, CDR2 FYNNEI. The CDR3 has 15 amino acids. The chain's CDR3 is CASSGKTSSYNEQFF. The CDR3 DNA sequence: TGTGCCAGCAGTGGTAAGACGAGCTCCTACAATGAGCAGTTCTTC. The entire variable domain, with the rest obtained from reference TRBV2 and TRBJ2-1, is as follows: EPEVTQTPSHQVTQMGQEVILRCVPISNHLYFYWYRQILGQKVEFLVSFYNNEISEKSEIFDDQFSVERPDGSNFTLKIRSTKLEDSAMYFCASSGKTSSYNEQFFGPGTRLTVL.

The rearrangement joins TRBV5-1 to TRBJ2-3; D not certain. The germline V gene has CDR1 SGHRS and CDR2 YFSETQ. V lost 0 bases and J 6 bases, leaving 11 bases between the germline ends. The CDR3 extends over 14 amino acids. CDR3 loop: CASSLEAFRDTQYF. The CDR3 DNA reads as TGCGCCAGCAGCTTGGAGGCCTTCAGGGATACGCAGTATTTT.

The chain recombines TRBV5-6 with TRBJ2-3, with D unclear. Trimming took 2 bases from V and 1 from J, leaving 14 bases between them. Germline V CDR1 and CDR2: SGHDT, YYEEEE. The CDR3 is made up of 16 amino acids. CDR3 sequence: CASSFFPWWGTDTQYF. CDR3 bases: TGTGCCAGCAGCTTCTTCCCGTGGTGGGGCACAGATACGCAGTATTTT.

The chain carries TRBV15 and TRBJ2-1, with 11 bases matching TRBD2. CDR1 LNHNV and CDR2 YYDKDF come from the germline V gene (reference sequence). The CDR3 totals 17 residues. The ends lost 3 bases at V and 0 bases at J; junction bases unmatched: 4. CDR3 in DNA: TGTGCCACCAGCAGCCGGCTAGCGGGGGGCTCCTACAATGAGCAGTTCTTC. Its translation is CATSSRLAGGSYNEQFF.

V and J are TRBV7-9 and TRBJ1-1; 8 bases are a match to TRBD1. The V gene end was trimmed by 5 bases and the J gene end by 4 bases; junction bases not matched to a gene: 12. The CDR3 has 16 residues. Germline V gene data show CDR1 as SEHNR and CDR2 as FQNEAQ (reference sequence). Here the CDR3 reads CASSRWTGPVVTEAFF. In DNA form, the CDR3 reads TGTGCCAGCAGCCGCTGGACAGGGCCAGTAGTCACTGAAGCTTTCTTT.